This is a list of T cell receptor beta chains from one sample in a study of blood T cell repertoires in COVID-19. The protocol was immunoSEQ multiplex PCR, while the TCRdb copy is restricted to in-frame clones and leaves out a portion. The repertoire holds more than 85,000 clones, with approximately 84% as singletons. What was sequenced was peripheral blood. These TCRs come from a man between 70 and 80 years old with acute or convalescent COVID-19. The CDR3 runs from the conserved cysteine through the conserved F or W. D genes are given only for firm matches. Size is stated for part of the rows, as once, few or many counts, or as a class when the clone is expanded.

>-|-|TRBV2|TRBJ2-1
TGTGCCAGCAGGGGGGGTGGGTACAATGAGCAGTTCTTC
CASRGGGYNEQFF
>-|-|TRBV4-2|TRBJ1-5
TGTGCCAGCAGCCCGTCCGGTCGGGGGAACGGTGGAGCCCAGCATTTT
CASSPSGRGNGGAQHF
>-|TRBD2|TRBV5-5|TRBJ2-1
TGTGCCAGCACTCACAGTGGGACTAGCGGGTTTTACAATGAGCAGTTCTTC
CASTHSGTSGFYNEQFF
>-|-|TRBV6-2/TRBV6-3|TRBJ2-3
TGTGCCAGCAGTTATGGAGGGCCCGCAGATACGCAGTATTTT
CASSYGGPADTQYF
>once|TRBD1|TRBV6-5|TRBJ1-4
TGTGCCAGCAGTTACGGGACAGCCCGGGGGGAAAAACTGTTTTTT
CASSYGTARGEKLFF
>-|-|TRBV9|TRBJ2-1
TGTGCCAGCAGCGTAGAAGCGCAGGGCTACAATGAGCAGTTCTTC
CASSVEAQGYNEQFF
>few|TRBD1|TRBV6-5|TRBJ1-2
TGTGCCAGCAGTTGGGGACAGGGAACCTATGGCTACACCTTC
CASSWGQGTYGYTF
>-|-|TRBV9|TRBJ1-1
TGTGCCAGCAGCGTAGACAGGGACACTGAAGCTTTCTTT
CASSVDRDTEAFF
>-|-|TRBV5-6|TRBJ1-2
TGTGCCAGCACCTCACCGGGACAAGGAGTCTATGGCTACACCTTC
CASTSPGQGVYGYTF
>-|-|TRBV6-5|TRBJ2-2
-
CASSTSGGPTGELFF
>once|-|TRBV5-4|TRBJ2-3
TGTGCCAGCAGCTCCTTTCGCGGGGCAAGCACAGATACGCAGTATTTT
CASSSFRGASTDTQYF
>-|TRBD1|TRBV7-9|TRBJ1-2
TGTGCCAGCAGCTTAGGAAACCGGGACAGACTAAACTATGGCTACACCTTC
CASSLGNRDRLNYGYTF
>-|TRBD2|TRBV11-3|TRBJ2-2
TGTGCCAGCAGCTCTGGACTAGCGGGGAACACCGGGGAGCTGTTTTTT
CASSSGLAGNTGELFF
>-|-|TRBV28|TRBJ1-4
TGTGCCAGCGTCGAGGGAAGTAATGAAAAACTGTTTTTT
CASVEGSNEKLFF
>-|TRBD2|TRBV24-1|TRBJ2-3
TGTGCCACCAGTGACCGAGCGGGAGTGGTAACAGATACGCAGTATTTT
CATSDRAGVVTDTQYF
>-|TRBD2|TRBV5-1|TRBJ2-1
TGCGCCAGCAGCCCGACTAGCGGGAGTCGGTTCTTC
CASSPTSGSRFF
>-|TRBD2|TRBV3-1/TRBV3-2|TRBJ2-3
TGTGCCAGCAGCCCGGGAGGAGGTACAGATACGCAGTATTTT
CASSPGGGTDTQYF
>-|TRBD1|TRBV24-1|TRBJ2-1
TGTGCCACCAGTGACGATACAGGGGGCAAGGAGTACAATGAGCAGTTCTTC
CATSDDTGGKEYNEQFF